This TCR beta chain was recovered during a study of T cells in Graves' hyperthyroidism and ophthalmopathy. Whole-study context: Staff took peripheral blood when the initial diagnosis was made, before any treatment began. Whole-study findings and limits: Before onset, by a median of approximately 6.8 months, the model predicted ophthalmopathy.

Researchers took RNA transcripts and amplified the TCR beta CDR3 regions from them. First-round RT-PCR with HTBI primers amplified the TCR CDR3 region. TCRdb reprocessed the multiplex PCR reads via MiXCR and lists one record per CDR3 protein. This table holds around 380,000 distinct CDR3 sequences, roughly 14% found once. As to this clonotype: Its antigen is undetermined.

The specimen was blood. The source is a man between 25 and 39 years old with Graves' hyperthyroidism that later progressed to Graves' ophthalmopathy.

CDR3: CASSTHSGKLPEFNTQYF. Here the CDR3 DNA reads TGTGCCAGCAGCACGCATAGCGGGAAGCTCCCCGAATTTAATACGCAGTATTTT. The chain is built from TRBV11-2 and TRBJ2-3; 8 nucleotides agree with TRBD2. CDR1 is SGHAT and CDR2 is FQNNGV in the germline V gene. V shed 5 bases and J 7 bases; nucleotides not matched to a gene: 20. The CDR3 is made up of 18 amino acids.